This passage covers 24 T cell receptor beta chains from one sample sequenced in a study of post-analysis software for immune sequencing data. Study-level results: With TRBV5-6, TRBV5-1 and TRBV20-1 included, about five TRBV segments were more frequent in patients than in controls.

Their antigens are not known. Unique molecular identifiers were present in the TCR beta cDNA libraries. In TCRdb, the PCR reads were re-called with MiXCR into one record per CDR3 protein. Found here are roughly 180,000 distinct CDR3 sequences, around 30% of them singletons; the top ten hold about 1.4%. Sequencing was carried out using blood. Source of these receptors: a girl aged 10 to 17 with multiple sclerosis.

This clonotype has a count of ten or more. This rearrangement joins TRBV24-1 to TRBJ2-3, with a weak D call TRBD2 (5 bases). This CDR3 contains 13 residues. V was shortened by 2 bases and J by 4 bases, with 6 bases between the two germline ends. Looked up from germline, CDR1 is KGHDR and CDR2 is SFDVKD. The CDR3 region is CATSDSLADTQYF. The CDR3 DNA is TGTGCCACCAGTGATTCACTAGCAGATACGCAGTATTTT.

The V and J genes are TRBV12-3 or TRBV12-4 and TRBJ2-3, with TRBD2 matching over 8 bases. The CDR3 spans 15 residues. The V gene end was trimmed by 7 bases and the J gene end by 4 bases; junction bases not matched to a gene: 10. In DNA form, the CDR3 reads TGTGCCAGCATTCCTAAGCGGGGGCGAGCAGATACGCAGTATTTT. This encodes CASIPKRGRADTQYF.

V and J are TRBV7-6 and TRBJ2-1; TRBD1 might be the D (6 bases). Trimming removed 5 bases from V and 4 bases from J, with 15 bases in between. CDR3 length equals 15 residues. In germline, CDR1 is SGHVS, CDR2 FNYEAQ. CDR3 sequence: CASSKGVSPYNEQFF. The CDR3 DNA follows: TGTGCCAGCAGCAAGGGGGTCTCCCCTTACAATGAGCAGTTCTTC.

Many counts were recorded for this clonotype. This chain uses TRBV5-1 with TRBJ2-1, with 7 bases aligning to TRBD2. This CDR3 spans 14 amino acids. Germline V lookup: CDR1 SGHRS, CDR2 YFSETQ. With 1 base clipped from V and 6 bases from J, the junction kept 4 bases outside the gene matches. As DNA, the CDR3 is TGCGCCAGCAGCTTGTGGCGGGAGAGCAATGAGCAGTTCTTC. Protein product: CASSLWRESNEQFF.

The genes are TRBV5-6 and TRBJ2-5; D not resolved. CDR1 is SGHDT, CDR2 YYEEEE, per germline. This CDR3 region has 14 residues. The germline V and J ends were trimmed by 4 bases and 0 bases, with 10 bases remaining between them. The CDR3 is CASSLDLYQETQYF. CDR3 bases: TGTGCCAGCAGCCTGGACCTCTACCAAGAGACCCAGTACTTC.

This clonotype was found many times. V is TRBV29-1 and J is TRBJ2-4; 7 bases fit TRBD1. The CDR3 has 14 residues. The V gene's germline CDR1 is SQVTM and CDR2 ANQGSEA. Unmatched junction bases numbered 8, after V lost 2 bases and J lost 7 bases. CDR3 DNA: TGCAGCGTTGAAACCAACAGGGGCGCCAACATTCAGTACTTC. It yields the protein CSVETNRGANIQYF.

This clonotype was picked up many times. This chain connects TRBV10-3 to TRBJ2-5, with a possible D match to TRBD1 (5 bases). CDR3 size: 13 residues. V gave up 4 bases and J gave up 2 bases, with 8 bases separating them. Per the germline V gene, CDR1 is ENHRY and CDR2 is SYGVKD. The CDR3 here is CAISGQIQETQYF. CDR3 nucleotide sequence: TGTGCCATCAGTGGACAGATTCAAGAGACCCAGTACTTC.

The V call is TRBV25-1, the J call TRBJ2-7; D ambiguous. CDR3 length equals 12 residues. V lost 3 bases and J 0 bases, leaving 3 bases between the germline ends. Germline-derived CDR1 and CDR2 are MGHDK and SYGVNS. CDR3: CASSDLSYEQYF. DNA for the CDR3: TGTGCCAGCAGTGACCTCTCCTACGAGCAGTACTTC.

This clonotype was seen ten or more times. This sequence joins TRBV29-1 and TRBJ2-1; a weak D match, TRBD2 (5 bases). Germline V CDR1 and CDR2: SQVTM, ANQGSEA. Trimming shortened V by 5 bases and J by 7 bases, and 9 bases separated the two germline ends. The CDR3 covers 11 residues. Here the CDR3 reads CSVLSGNEQFF. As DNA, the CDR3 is TGCAGCGTTTTGTCGGGGAATGAGCAGTTCTTC.

The CDR3 DNA follows: TGTGCCAGCAGTGATCCAGGGGTCAATTCACCCCTCCACTTT. Translating gives CASSDPGVNSPLHF. The chain employs TRBV6-1 and TRBJ1-6; weak D call: TRBD1 (6 bases). V gave up 3 bases and J gave up 7 bases, with 10 bases separating them. Looked up from germline, CDR1 is MNHNS and CDR2 is SASEGT. The CDR3 is made up of 14 amino acids.

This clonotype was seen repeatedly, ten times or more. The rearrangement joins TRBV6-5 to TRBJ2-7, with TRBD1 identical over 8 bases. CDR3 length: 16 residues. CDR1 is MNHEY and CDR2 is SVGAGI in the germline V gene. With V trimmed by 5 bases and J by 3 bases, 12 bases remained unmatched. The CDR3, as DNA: TGTGCCAGCAGTCCGATACCGGGACAGGAGGACTACGAGCAGTACTTC. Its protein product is CASSPIPGQEDYEQYF.

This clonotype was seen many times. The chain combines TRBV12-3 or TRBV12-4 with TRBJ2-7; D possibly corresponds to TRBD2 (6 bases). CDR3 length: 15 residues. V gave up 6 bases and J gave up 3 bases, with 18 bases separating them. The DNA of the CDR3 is TGTGCCAGCAGCTACCCCGGGCGGGGTAACTACGAGCAGTACTTC. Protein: CASSYPGRGNYEQYF.

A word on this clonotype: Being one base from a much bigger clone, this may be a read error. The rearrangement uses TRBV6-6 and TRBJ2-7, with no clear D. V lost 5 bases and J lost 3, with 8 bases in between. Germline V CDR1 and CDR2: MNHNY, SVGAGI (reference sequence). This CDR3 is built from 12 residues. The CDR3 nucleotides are TGTGCCAGCAGTCCCCCTATCTACGAGCAGTACTTC. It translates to CASSPPIYEQYF.

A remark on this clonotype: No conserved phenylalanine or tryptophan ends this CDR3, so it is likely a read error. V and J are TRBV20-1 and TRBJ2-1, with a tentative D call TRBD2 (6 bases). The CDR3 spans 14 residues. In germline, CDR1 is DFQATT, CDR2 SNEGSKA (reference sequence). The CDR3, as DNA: TGCAGCGCTAGTATTCCGGGAGATCTGGATGAGCAGTTCGTC. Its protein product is CSASIPGDLDEQFV.

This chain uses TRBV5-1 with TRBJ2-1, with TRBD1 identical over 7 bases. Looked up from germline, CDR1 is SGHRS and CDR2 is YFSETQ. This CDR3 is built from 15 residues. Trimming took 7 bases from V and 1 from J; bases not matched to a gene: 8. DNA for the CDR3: TGCGCCAGCGCGCTCGGGACAGAGTCCTACAATGAGCAGTTCTTC. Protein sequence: CASALGTESYNEQFF.

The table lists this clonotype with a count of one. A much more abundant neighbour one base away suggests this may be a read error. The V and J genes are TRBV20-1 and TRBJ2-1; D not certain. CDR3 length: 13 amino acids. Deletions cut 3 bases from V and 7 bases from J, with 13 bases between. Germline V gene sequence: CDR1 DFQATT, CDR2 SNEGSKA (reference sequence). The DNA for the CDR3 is TGCAGTGCTAGGGGTGGGCGTAGGAATGAGCAGTTCTTC. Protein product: CSARGGRRNEQFF.

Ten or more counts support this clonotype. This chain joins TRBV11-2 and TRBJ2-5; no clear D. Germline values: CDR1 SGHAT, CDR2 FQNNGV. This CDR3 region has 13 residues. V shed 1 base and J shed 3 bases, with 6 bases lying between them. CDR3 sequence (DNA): TGTGCCAGCAGCTTAGGACTTGAAGAGACCCAGTACTTC. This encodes CASSLGLEETQYF.

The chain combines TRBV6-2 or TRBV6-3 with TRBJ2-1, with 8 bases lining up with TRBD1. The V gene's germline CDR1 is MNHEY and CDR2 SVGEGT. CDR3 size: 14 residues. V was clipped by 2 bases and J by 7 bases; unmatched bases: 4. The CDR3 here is CASSYVGQGNEQFF. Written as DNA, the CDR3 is TGTGCCAGCAGTTACGTAGGACAGGGTAATGAGCAGTTCTTC.

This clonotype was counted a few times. CDR3 DNA sequence: TGCAGCGTTGTGAGACTCCCCAATGAGCAGTACTTC. Protein sequence: CSVVRLPNEQYF. This sequence joins TRBV29-1 and TRBJ2-4, with D unresolved. The germline gives CDR1 SQVTM, CDR2 ANQGSEA. The germline V and J ends were trimmed by 4 bases and 13 bases, with 17 bases remaining between them. The CDR3 loop spans 12 amino acids.

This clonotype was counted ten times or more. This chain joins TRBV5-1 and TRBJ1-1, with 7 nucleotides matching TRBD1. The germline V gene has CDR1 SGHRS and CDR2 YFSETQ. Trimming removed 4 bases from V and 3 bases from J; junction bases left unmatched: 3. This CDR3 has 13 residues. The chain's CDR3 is CASSGTGDTEAFF. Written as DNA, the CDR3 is TGCGCCAGCAGCGGAACAGGGGACACTGAAGCTTTCTTT.

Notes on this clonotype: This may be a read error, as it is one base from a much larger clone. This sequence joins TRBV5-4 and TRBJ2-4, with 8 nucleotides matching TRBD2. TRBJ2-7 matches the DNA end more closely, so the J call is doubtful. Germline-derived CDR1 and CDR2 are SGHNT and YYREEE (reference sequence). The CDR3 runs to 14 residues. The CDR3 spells CASSSGGFSCEQYF. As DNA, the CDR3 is TGTGCCAGCAGCTCGGGGGGGTTCTCCTGCGAGCAGTACTTC.

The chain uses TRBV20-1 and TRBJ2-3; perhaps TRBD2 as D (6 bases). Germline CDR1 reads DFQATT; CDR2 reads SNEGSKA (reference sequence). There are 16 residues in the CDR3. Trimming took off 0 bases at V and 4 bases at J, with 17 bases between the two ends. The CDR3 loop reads CSARERVGGTADTQYF. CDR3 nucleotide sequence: TGCAGTGCTAGAGAACGAGTTGGCGGGACCGCAGATACGCAGTATTTT.

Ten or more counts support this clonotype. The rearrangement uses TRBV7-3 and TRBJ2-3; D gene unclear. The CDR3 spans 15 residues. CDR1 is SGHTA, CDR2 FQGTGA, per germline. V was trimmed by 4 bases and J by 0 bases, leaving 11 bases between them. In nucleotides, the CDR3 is TGTGCCAGCAGCTCCAACCACTTTAGCACAGATACGCAGTATTTT. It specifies CASSSNHFSTDTQYF.

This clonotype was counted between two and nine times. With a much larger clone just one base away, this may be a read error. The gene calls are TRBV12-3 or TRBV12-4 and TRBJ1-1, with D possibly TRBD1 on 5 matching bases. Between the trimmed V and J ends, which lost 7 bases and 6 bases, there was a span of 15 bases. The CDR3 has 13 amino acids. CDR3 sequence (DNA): TGTGCCAGCATCGACGGGGGGAATGCTGAAGCTTTCTTT. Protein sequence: CASIDGGNAEAFF.